The clone carrying this T cell receptor (beta chain) was counted once. Once RNA had been extracted, it was reverse transcribed into cDNA to act as the sequencing template. Assay: immunoSEQ multiplex PCR; the TCRdb copy retains only in-frame clones and omits some. The top ten clones hold around 19% of a sample with 150,000 or so clones, 45% to 60% of them seen once. This specimen belongs to a study of CD8+ T cells in alopecia areata. For the study at large: Each day, treated patients took oral tofacitinib twice, at 5 to 10 mg per dose.

Germline V gene sequence: CDR1 LNHNV, CDR2 YYDKDF (reference sequence). The junction had 8 bases not matched to a gene; V was cut back by 5 bases and J by 5 bases. The CDR3 contains 14 residues. The J gene is TRBJ2-7, the V gene TRBV15; TRBD1 aligns across 8 bases. The sample here was CD8+ T cells sorted from blood, taken at week 0. This receptor was obtained from a human donor with alopecia areata. The CDR3 sequence is CATSPRDRSDEQYF. The CDR3 nucleotides read TGTGCCACCAGCCCCAGGGACAGGAGTGACGAGCAGTACTTC.